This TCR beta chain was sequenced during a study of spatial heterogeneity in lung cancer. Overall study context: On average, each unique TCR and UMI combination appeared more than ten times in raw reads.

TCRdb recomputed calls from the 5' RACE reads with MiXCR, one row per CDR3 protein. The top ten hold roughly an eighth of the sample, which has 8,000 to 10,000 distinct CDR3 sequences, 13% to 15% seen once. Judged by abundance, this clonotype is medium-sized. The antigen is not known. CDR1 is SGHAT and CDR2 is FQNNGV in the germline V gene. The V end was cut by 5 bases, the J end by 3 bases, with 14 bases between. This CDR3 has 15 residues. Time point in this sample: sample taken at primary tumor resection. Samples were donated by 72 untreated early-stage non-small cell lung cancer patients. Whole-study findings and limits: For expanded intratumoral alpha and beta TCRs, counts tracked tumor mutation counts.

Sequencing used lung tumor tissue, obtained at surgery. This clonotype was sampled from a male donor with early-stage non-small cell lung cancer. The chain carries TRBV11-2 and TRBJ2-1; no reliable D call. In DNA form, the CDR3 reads TGTGCCAGCAGCCCAAGTCCAGCTTTCTACAATGAGCAGTTCTTC. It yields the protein CASSPSPAFYNEQFF. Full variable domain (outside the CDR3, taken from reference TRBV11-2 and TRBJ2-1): EAGVAQSPRYKIIEKRQSVAFWCNPISGHATLYWYQQILGQGPKLLIQFQNNGVVDDSQLPKDRFSAERLKGVDSTLKIQPAKLEDSAVYLCASSPSPAFYNEQFFGPGTRLTVL.